A single sample is the source of the 26 T cell receptor beta chains below, sequenced in a study of T cell responses to AZD1222 COVID-19 vaccine. Generated by immunoSEQ multiplex PCR, the TCRdb table keeps only in-frame clones and is missing some. Found here are about 170,000 clones, roughly 92% of them singletons; the top ten hold 1.6%. The material sequenced was peripheral blood, taken on day 0 of AZD1222 vaccination. These receptors were obtained from an adult in good health.

This chain's CDR3 is CASSWTGNPYNEQFF. In DNA form, the CDR3 reads TGCGCCAGCAGCTGGACAGGGAATCCCTACAATGAGCAGTTCTTC. The rearrangement joins TRBV5-1 to TRBJ2-1, with 8 positions matching TRBD1. The CDR3 extends over 15 amino acids. Germline V lookup: CDR1 SGHRS, CDR2 YFSETQ. The J segment lost 2 bases and the V segment lost 3 bases, leaving 4 bases of the junction unmatched.

This clone turned up a few times. This sample also contains other DNA sequences that code for the same CDR3. The rearrangement joins TRBV19 to TRBJ2-7; TRBD2 agrees at 7 bases. Germline values: CDR1 LNHDA, CDR2 SQIVND (reference sequence). CDR3 size: 14 residues. Trimming cost V 6 bases and J 0 bases; bases outside gene matches: 5. CDR3: CASSPSGSSYEQYF. Written as DNA, the CDR3 is TGTGCCAGTAGCCCTAGCGGTAGCTCCTACGAGCAGTACTTC.

The J gene is TRBJ2-1, the V gene TRBV30, with D possibly matching TRBD2 (5 bases). V was clipped by 8 bases and J by 0 bases, with 11 bases between them. From germline, CDR1 is GTSNPN and CDR2 SVGIG (reference sequence). This CDR3 region has 13 residues. This CDR3 reads CAGLASSYNEQFF. CDR3 DNA: TGTGCCGGATTAGCGTCCTCCTACAATGAGCAGTTCTTC.

The V and J genes are TRBV18 and TRBJ1-2; 10 bases fit TRBD1. The ends lost 2 bases at V and 13 bases at J; junction bases unmatched: 10. Germline V gives CDR1 KGHSH, CDR2 LQKENI. There are 14 residues in the CDR3. The CDR3 here is CASSPGGQGRFFTF. The CDR3, as DNA: TGTGCCAGCTCACCAGGGGGACAGGGGAGATTTTTCACCTTC.

For this clone: This sample includes further DNA sequences coding for the same CDR3. The chain is built from TRBV11-2 and TRBJ1-5; D is unresolved. Trimming left V 1 base short and J 1 base short, with 8 bases between. CDR3 length: 15 amino acids. From germline, CDR1 is SGHAT and CDR2 FQNNGV. In DNA form, the CDR3 reads TGTGCCAGCAGCTTAGTTGCGGGGAGCAATCAGCCCCAGCATTTT. It encodes CASSLVAGSNQPQHF.

This CDR3 reads CASSLTAGQGLGYTF. CDR3 sequence (DNA): TGTGCCAGCAGCTTAACTGCGGGACAGGGGTTGGGCTACACCTTC. The J gene is TRBJ1-2, the V gene TRBV7-3; 10 bases are a match to TRBD1. The CDR3 totals 15 residues. CDR1 and CDR2 (germline): SGHTA, FQGTGA. The V and J ends lost 0 bases and 8 bases, in that order; junction bases with no gene match: 6.

The chain recombines TRBV2 with TRBJ2-2; 7 bases fit TRBD2. The CDR3 totals 15 residues. V shed 1 base, J shed 7 bases, and the junction held 6 bases outside the gene matches. The V gene's germline CDR1 is SNHLY and CDR2 FYNNEI. This chain's CDR3 is CASSEGTSEDGELFF. The CDR3, as DNA: TGTGCCAGCAGTGAAGGCACTAGCGAGGACGGGGAGCTGTTTTTT.

This clone was detected a few times. This chain links TRBV4-1 with TRBJ2-7; D call uncertain. Trimming left V 0 bases short and J 0 bases short, with 6 bases between. This CDR3 comprises 14 residues. In germline, CDR1 is MGHRA, CDR2 YSYEKL. This chain's CDR3 is CASSQEPDSYEQYF. CDR3 nucleotides: TGCGCCAGCAGCCAAGAACCAGACTCCTACGAGCAGTACTTC.

The gene calls are TRBV19 and TRBJ2-3; TRBD2 aligns across 12 bases. Germline V gene data show CDR1 as LNHDA and CDR2 as SQIVND (reference sequence). The junction had 7 bases not matched to a gene; V was cut back by 4 bases and J by 2 bases. The CDR3 totals 17 residues. The CDR3 DNA is TGTGCCAGTAGTAAACTAGCGGGGGGCCTGATCACAGATACGCAGTATTTT. Protein product: CASSKLAGGLITDTQYF.

V usage is TRBV2 and J usage is TRBJ2-2; 10 bases are shared with TRBD2. Germline V CDR1 and CDR2: SNHLY, FYNNEI. V lost 8 bases, J lost 8 bases, and 8 bases stayed unmatched. The CDR3 is 14 residues long. The CDR3 DNA follows: TGTGCCAGCCATGGACTAGCGGTGGTTGGGGAGCTGTTTTTT. As protein: CASHGLAVVGELFF.

The V and J genes are TRBV5-1 and TRBJ1-6, with D unresolved. The CDR3 sequence is 13 residues long. Trimming took off 4 bases at V and 7 bases at J, with 9 bases between the two ends. Germline-derived CDR1 and CDR2 are SGHRS and YFSETQ. Here the CDR3 reads CASSVFGNSPLHF. The CDR3 bases are TGCGCCAGCAGCGTCTTTGGGAATTCACCCCTCCACTTT.

The count of this clone is one. The chain combines TRBV5-6 with TRBJ1-5, with 10 bases aligning to TRBD1. The CDR3 consists of 15 residues. Looked up from germline, CDR1 is SGHDT and CDR2 is YYEEEE. V trimming: 4 bases; J trimming: 4 bases; junction bases outside the gene matches: 5. The CDR3 sequence is CASSLWDRGNQPQHF. CDR3 nucleotides: TGTGCCAGCAGCCTGTGGGACAGGGGTAATCAGCCCCAGCATTTT.

The CDR3 region is CAISEGGQGNSPLHF. The CDR3 DNA follows: TGTGCCATCAGTGAAGGGGGACAGGGCAATTCACCCCTCCACTTT. The V call is TRBV10-3, the J call TRBJ1-6, with 9 bases identical to TRBD1. Germline values: CDR1 ENHRY, CDR2 SYGVKD. The CDR3 runs to 15 residues. J was trimmed by 7 bases and V by 3 bases; bases with no gene match: 4.

The rearrangement joins TRBV2 to TRBJ1-6, with D maybe TRBD1 (6 bases). CDR1 is SNHLY and CDR2 is FYNNEI in the germline V gene. The CDR3 sequence is 13 residues long. Trimming stripped 9 bases from V and 10 bases from J, with 16 bases between. The CDR3 loop is CASRYRERSPLHF. The CDR3 DNA reads TGTGCCAGTCGCTACAGGGAACGATCACCCCTCCACTTT.

For the CDR3, the DNA is TGTGCCAGCACCCCAATGGTGGGAGCTTTCTTT. It specifies CASTPMVGAFF. V and J are TRBV12-3 or TRBV12-4 and TRBJ1-1; D not resolved. The ends were cut back, 7 bases at V and 10 bases at J, with 13 bases in the middle. This CDR3 comprises 11 residues.

This clone was counted a single time. This chain connects TRBV21-1 to TRBJ2-3; TRBD2, the D gene given by the table, was not confirmed from the DNA. TRBV21-1 is noted as a pseudogene. The CDR3 spans 18 residues. The CDR3 DNA is TGTGCCAGCAGCAATATGGTCGGCCTAGCGAACGCCACAGATACGCAGTATTTT. Amino acids: CASSNMVGLANATDTQYF.

This clone has only a few counts. J is TRBJ1-2 and V is TRBV19; D is unclear. The CDR3 length is 13 residues. Germline values: CDR1 LNHDA, CDR2 SQIVND (reference sequence). Trimming removed 6 bases from V and 3 bases from J, with 11 bases in between. The DNA for the CDR3 is TGTGCCAGTAGCCCTCTGCTCGACTATGGCTACACCTTC. This translates into CASSPLLDYGYTF.

CDR3 bases: TGTGCCAGCAGGGAGTTCGGGATGACTTATAGCAATCAGCCCCAGCATTTT. It codes for CASREFGMTYSNQPQHF. The J gene is TRBJ1-5, the V gene TRBV21-1. TRBV21-1 is an annotated pseudogene. The CDR3 runs 17 residues.

The chain has TRBV2 and TRBJ1-5, with unresolved D. Per the germline V gene, CDR1 is SNHLY and CDR2 is FYNNEI. The V end was cut by 0 bases, the J end by 2 bases, with 8 bases between. The CDR3 spans 15 residues. CDR3 DNA: TGTGCCAGCAGTGAAGCGTTAAGTCGCAATCAGCCCCAGCATTTT. The encoded protein is CASSEALSRNQPQHF.

The rearrangement uses TRBV5-1 and TRBJ2-7; D may correspond to TRBD1 or TRBD2 (5 bases each). From germline, CDR1 is SGHRS and CDR2 YFSETQ. The CDR3 is made up of 16 amino acids. The V and J ends lost 2 bases and 1 base respectively, with 16 bases between them. The CDR3 reads CASSFSSRAGSYEQYF. The CDR3 DNA reads TGCGCCAGCAGCTTCTCCTCGAGGGCAGGGTCCTACGAGCAGTACTTC.

This chain links TRBV7-9 with TRBJ1-2; D unclear. The CDR3 loop spans 14 amino acids. Trimming left V 5 bases short and J 0 bases short, with 10 bases between. Germline CDR1 reads SEHNR; CDR2 reads FQNEAQ (reference sequence). The chain's CDR3 is CASSMGSANYGYTF. CDR3 in DNA: TGTGCCAGCAGCATGGGGTCAGCTAACTATGGCTACACCTTC.

V gene TRBV14 combines with J gene TRBJ1-1, with a weak D call TRBD1 (5 bases). This CDR3 has 15 residues. V lost 6 bases and J lost 2, with 16 bases in between. The germline CDR1 and CDR2 sequences are SGHDN and FVKESK. CDR3: CASRAPGTSNTEAFF. CDR3 DNA: TGTGCCAGCAGAGCCCCGGGGACCTCCAACACTGAAGCTTTCTTT.

V usage is TRBV5-1 and J usage is TRBJ2-5, with 8 bases lining up with TRBD2. The germline V gene has CDR1 SGHRS and CDR2 YFSETQ. The CDR3 spans 14 residues. With V trimmed by 2 bases and J by 5 bases, 5 bases remained unmatched. CDR3 loop: CASSFPPGGETQYF. The CDR3 coding sequence is TGCGCCAGCAGCTTCCCGCCGGGGGGGGAGACCCAGTACTTC.

The genes are TRBV19 and TRBJ2-7; D may correspond to TRBD1 or TRBD2 (5 bases each). The length of the CDR3 is 14 residues. V lost 8 bases, J lost 2 bases, and 16 bases lay in between. CDR1 is LNHDA, CDR2 SQIVND, per germline (reference sequence). The CDR3 DNA follows: TGTGCCAGTCGACGAGGGGTTTACACCTACGAGCAGTACTTC. It codes for CASRRGVYTYEQYF.

This clone was counted a few times. The chain has TRBV5-1 and TRBJ2-2, with 9 bases that match TRBD1. The CDR3 is 13 amino acids. V dropped 1 base and J dropped 11; count of bases not matched to a gene: 3. Germline CDR1 reads SGHRS; CDR2 reads YFSETQ. DNA for the CDR3: TGCGCCAGCAGCTTGTACAGGGGGCTAGAGCTGTTTTTT. It encodes CASSLYRGLELFF.

The genes are TRBV5-8 and TRBJ2-7; 10 positions agree with TRBD2. Trimming cost V 4 bases and J 7 bases; bases outside gene matches: 14. Germline assignment: CDR1 SGHTS and CDR2 YDEGEE. This CDR3 is 16 amino acids long. CDR3 sequence (DNA): TGTGCCAGCAGCCCAAGACCGCCAGCGGGGGGGCGTGAGCAGTACTTC. Its protein is CASSPRPPAGGREQYF. Based on the CDR3 plus reference TRBV5-8 and TRBJ2-7, the full variable domain is EAGVTQSPTHLIKTRGQQATLRCSPISGHTSVYWYQQALGLGLQFLLWYDEGEERNRGNFPPRFSGRQFPNYSSELNVNALELEDSALYLCASSPRPPAGGREQYFGPGTRLTVT.